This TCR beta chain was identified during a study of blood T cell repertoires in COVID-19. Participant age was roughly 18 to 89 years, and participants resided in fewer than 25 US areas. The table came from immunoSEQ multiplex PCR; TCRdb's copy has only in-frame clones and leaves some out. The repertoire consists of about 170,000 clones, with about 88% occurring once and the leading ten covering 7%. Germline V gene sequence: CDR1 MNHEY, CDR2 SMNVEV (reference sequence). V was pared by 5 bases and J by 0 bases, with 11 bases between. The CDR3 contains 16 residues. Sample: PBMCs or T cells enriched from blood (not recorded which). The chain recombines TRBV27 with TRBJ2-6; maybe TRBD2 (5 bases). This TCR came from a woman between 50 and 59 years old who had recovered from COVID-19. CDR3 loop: CASSRPGNSGANVLTF. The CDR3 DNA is TGTGCCAGCAGTAGACCCGGGAACTCTGGGGCCAACGTCCTGACTTTC.